The clone carrying this T cell receptor (beta chain) was found many times. No antigen is known for it. Construction of the TCRbeta library involved unique molecular identifiers. TCRdb ran MiXCR on the PCR reads and lists one entry per CDR3 protein. In the table there are hundreds of thousands of distinct CDR3 sequences, 10% of which are singletons. The data stem from a study of T-cell reconstitution after alpha-beta-depleted transplantation in children. Findings of the study overall: The authors attributed T-cell counts and diversity one year after transplant mostly to newly produced T cells. Surviving recipient T cells and thymic progenitors underlay high day-60 TCRbeta diversity in some patients.

V lost 2 bases and J lost 3; bases outside the gene matches: 10. CDR1 is MNHNS and CDR2 is SASEGT in the germline V gene. This CDR3 region has 17 residues. V and J are TRBV6-1 and TRBJ1-5, with 7 bases identical to TRBD1. Sequences were derived from PBMCs, sampled before TCRalphabeta/CD19-depleted stem cell transplant. The sequence was obtained from a child younger than 10 with inherited bone marrow failure, due to receive a stem cell transplant. CDR3 sequence: CASSEWMGRGINQPQHF. DNA of the CDR3: TGTGCCAGCAGTGAATGGATGGGCAGGGGGATCAATCAGCCCCAGCATTTT.